Sequencing of this T cell receptor (beta chain) was carried out in a study of shared clonotypes between healthy human individuals. Study-wide points: The generation probabilities recorded for non-shared clonotypes fell below those of clonotypes shared by all four donors. Even with large depth, rarefaction showed that sorted-subset sequencing was incomplete.

Concerning this clone itself: What it binds is not known.

Healthy adults negative for HIV, lacking recent acute infections or vaccinations, served as donors. Here immunoSEQ multiplex PCR was the method, and the copy in TCRdb shows in-frame clones only, minus some. Among 2 million to 3 million clones listed, 80% to 95% were seen once. The specimen was naive CD4+ T cells from PBMCs. This sample's subset: CD45RA+ positively selected. The TCR was taken from a man aged 18 to 30 in good health. Some clones in this sample may be carry-over from other donors' samples.

The DNA of the CDR3 is TGTGCCAGCACCTTTGCCCCGGGGGTTGAGCAGTTCTTC. Its protein product is CASTFAPGVEQFF. The chain recombines TRBV6-5 with TRBJ2-1; D may be TRBD2 (6 bases). This CDR3 is 13 amino acids long. The V end was cut by 7 bases, the J end by 9 bases, with 16 bases between. Germline-derived CDR1 and CDR2 are MNHEY and SVGAGI.